Listed below are T cell receptor beta chains from one sample, sequenced in a study of blood T cell repertoires in COVID-19. Measured with immunoSEQ multiplex PCR; TCRdb has only the in-frame clones, and not every one. The sample includes 200,000 to 250,000 clones, 80% to 90% seen only once; the top ten take 0.98%. What was sequenced was peripheral blood. The receptors stem from a man aged 35 to 55 with acute or convalescent COVID-19. Each CDR3 is given with its conserved first and last residue. A D gene is named only where the DNA matches it firmly. A clone size is listed for some rows: how often the clone was seen (once, few, many), or a class if it is expanded.

>13|NA|TRBD1|TRBV2|TRBJ1-3
CASTGQVGNTIYF
TGTGCCAGCACTGGACAGGTTGGAAACACCATATATTTT
>16|NA|TRBD1|TRBV28|TRBJ1-2
CASSLQRTGLGYGYTF
TGTGCCAGCAGTTTGCAACGGACAGGTCTGGGATATGGCTACACCTTC
>13|NA|NA|TRBV14|TRBJ2-7
CASSPEQVNEQYF
TGTGCCAGCAGCCCCGAACAGGTCAACGAGCAGTACTTC
>15|once|NA|TRBV15|TRBJ1-5
CATSRLGGGGQPQHF
TGTGCCACCAGCAGGTTGGGGGGGGGTGGTCAGCCCCAGCATTTT
>12|NA|NA|TRBV5-6|TRBJ2-4
CASSSANQDSYF
TGTGCCAGCAGCTCCGCGAACCAGGACAGTTACTTC
>12|once|NA|TRBV2|TRBJ2-5
CASSVVRGTQYF
TGTGCCAGCAGCGTGGTTAGAGGGACCCAGTACTTC
>16|NA|NA|TRBV4-2|TRBJ2-1
CASSHPGERRKNEQFF
TGTGCCAGCAGCCACCCAGGGGAGCGGCGCAAAAATGAGCAGTTCTTC
>15|once|TRBD1|TRBV5-4|TRBJ2-7
CASSLGQGGMYEQYF
TGTGCCAGCAGCTTGGGACAGGGGGGGATGTACGAGCAGTACTTC
>16|NA|NA|TRBV11-1|TRBJ2-2
CASSHKDSQGAGELFF
TGTGCCAGCAGCCACAAGGACAGTCAAGGCGCCGGGGAGCTGTTTTTT
>14|NA|NA|TRBV3-1/TRBV3-2|TRBJ1-1
CASSQDAPSTEAFF
TGTGCCAGCAGCCAAGATGCTCCCAGCACTGAAGCTTTCTTT
>16|NA|NA|TRBV2|TRBJ1-1
CASSDPLDRWGTEAFF
TGTGCCAGCAGTGACCCTCTGGACAGATGGGGCACTGAAGCTTTCTTT
>17|NA|NA|TRBV27|TRBJ1-2
CASSFSPSGVRNYGYTF
TGTGCCAGCAGTTTCTCTCCGTCAGGGGTGAGGAACTATGGCTACACCTTC
>14|NA|NA|TRBV6-1|TRBJ1-3
CASRSGGTGNTIYF
TGTGCCAGCCGATCCGGAGGAACGGGAAACACCATATATTTT
>15|once|NA|TRBV6-5|TRBJ2-7
CASRRTAPSSYEQYF
TGTGCCAGCAGGAGGACAGCCCCGAGCTCCTACGAGCAGTACTTC
>19|NA|TRBD2|TRBV27|TRBJ2-2
CASSPGTSGGAFHTGELFF
TGTGCCAGCAGTCCAGGGACTAGCGGGGGGGCGTTTCACACCGGGGAGCTGTTTTTT
>13|NA|TRBD1|TRBV2|TRBJ2-1
CASIEQGINEQFF
TGTGCCAGCATCGAACAGGGGATTAATGAGCAGTTCTTC
>16|NA|NA|TRBV29-1|TRBJ2-5
CSVEFTDEYPQETQYF
TGCAGCGTTGAATTTACAGATGAATACCCCCAGGAGACCCAGTACTTC
>11|few|TRBD1|TRBV6-1|TRBJ2-7
CASSEVEGTAF
TGTGCCAGCAGTGAAGTAGAAGGGACAGCATTC
>11|NA|NA|TRBV20-1|TRBJ1-2
CSASLPDGYTF
TGCAGTGCTAGTTTGCCAGATGGCTACACCTTC
>17|NA|TRBD2|TRBV5-1|TRBJ2-3
CASSPTVAGSGTDTQYF
TGCGCCAGCAGCCCCACCGTAGCGGGGTCTGGCACAGATACGCAGTATTTT
>14|NA|NA|TRBV7-2|TRBJ1-6
CASSYWSTNSPLHF
TGTGCCAGCAGCTACTGGAGCACTAATTCACCCCTCCACTTT
>15|NA|NA|TRBV28|TRBJ1-6
CASSLPYSYNSPLHF
TGTGCCAGCAGTTTACCCTACTCCTATAATTCACCCCTCCACTTT
>12|NA|NA|TRBV7-9|TRBJ1-2
CASSLDSYGYTF
TGTGCCAGCAGCCTAGACAGCTATGGCTACACCTTC
>13|NA|NA|TRBV29-1|TRBJ1-1
CSVLTDLGTEAFF
TGCAGCGTTTTGACTGACTTGGGCACTGAAGCTTTCTTT
>11|NA|TRBD2|TRBV6-5|TRBJ2-1
CASSREGEQFF
TGTGCCTCTTCTCGGGAGGGCGAGCAGTTCTTC
>12|NA|NA|TRBV19|TRBJ1-1
CASNDRNTEAFF
TGTGCCAGTAACGACAGGAACACTGAAGCTTTCTTT